The rows below give T cell receptor beta chains drawn from one sample of a study of cytomegalovirus exposure and HLA in healthy donors. The method was immunoSEQ multiplex PCR; TCRdb's version includes in-frame clones alone and lacks a portion of them. The sample lists about 100,000 clones, roughly three quarters occurring once. Input material: PBMCs. The receptors were gathered from a woman in her fifties or sixties in good health and CMV-seropositive. Each CDR3 is given with its conserved first and last residue. The D gene is left open where the match is weak. Clone size is given for some rows only: seen once, a few or many times, or a class if the clone is expanded.

v_gene	d_gene	abundance	j_gene	CDR3aa	CDR3nt
TRBV5-1	TRBD2	.	TRBJ2-5	CASSLELAGGGETQYF	TGCGCCAGCAGCTTGGAATTAGCGGGAGGGGGAGAGACCCAGTACTTC
TRBV19	TRBD2	.	TRBJ2-5	CASSIGLAGGETQYF	TGTGCCAGTAGTATCGGACTAGCGGGGGGGGAGACCCAGTACTTC
TRBV7-9	TRBD2	.	TRBJ2-1	CSSSLASLAGGFDEQFF	TGTTCCAGCAGCTTAGCGTCGCTAGCGGGAGGGTTCGATGAGCAGTTCTTC
TRBV2	TRBD1	once	TRBJ2-1	CASSPEDREYNEQFF	TGTGCCAGCAGTCCCGAGGACAGGGAGTACAATGAGCAGTTCTTC
TRBV11-1	.	once	TRBJ1-5	CASSLGGSGQPQHF	TGTGCCAGCAGCTTGGGAGGGTCTGGTCAGCCCCAGCATTTT
TRBV9	.	.	TRBJ1-1	CASSARHF	TGTGCCAGCAGCGCGCGACATTTT
TRBV7-3	.	.	TRBJ1-2	CASSFGEGEDGYTF	TGTGCCAGCAGCTTTGGGGAGGGGGAGGATGGCTACACCTTC
TRBV7-3	TRBD2	few	TRBJ2-3	CASSLSASGVAPQYF	TGTGCCAGCAGCTTGAGCGCTAGCGGGGTGGCTCCGCAGTATTTT
TRBV21-1	.	.	TRBJ2-1	CASSTKPPGKQFF	TGTGCCAGCAGCACTAAACCCCCCGGGAAGCAGTTCTTC
TRBV10-3	.	.	TRBJ2-7	CAISGEQGGEQYF	TGTGCCATCAGTGGGGAGCAGGGAGGCGAGCAGTACTTC
TRBV10-3	TRBD1	.	TRBJ2-1	CAIADRGGGSSYNEQFF	TGTGCCATCGCCGACAGGGGTGGGGGGAGCTCCTACAATGAGCAGTTCTTC
TRBV19	.	once	TRBJ1-2	CASSIVGGTYGYTF	TGTGCCAGTAGTATAGTTGGCGGAACTTATGGCTACACCTTC
TRBV5-1	.	.	TRBJ1-5	CASSLGGGHQPQHF	TGCGCCAGCAGCTTGGGGGGGGGCCATCAGCCCCAGCATTTT
TRBV6-1	.	.	TRBJ2-1	CAGRYLADNEQFF	TGTGCCGGACGCTACCTAGCTGACAATGAGCAGTTCTTC
TRBV18	TRBD1	.	TRBJ2-1	CASSPRQGLALGPYNEQFF	TGTGCCAGCTCACCCCGACAGGGGCTAGCGTTGGGCCCTTATAATGAGCAGTTCTTC
TRBV27	.	once	TRBJ1-1	CASSLTGNTEAFF	TGTGCCAGCAGTCTGACAGGCAACACTGAAGCTTTCTTT
TRBV7-3	TRBD2	.	TRBJ2-1	CASSLYGGGSYNEQFF	TGTGCCAGCAGCCTTTATGGCGGGGGGAGTTACAATGAGCAGTTCTTC